This T cell receptor beta chain was sequenced during a study of T cells in tumors after PD-1 blockade. About the research overall: No patient had prior checkpoint blockade, systemic immunosuppression, or radiotherapy within 4 weeks. A subset received ongoing vismodegib 150 mg daily alongside anti-PD-1 therapy. On average, peripheral blood gave under 150,000 TCR templates and under 45,000 unique clonotypes.

The protocol was immunoSEQ multiplex PCR, while the TCRdb copy is restricted to in-frame clones and leaves out a portion. The profile shows tens of thousands of clones, more than 60% of them singletons. Input was about 600 ng to 6,004 ng of genomic DNA from tumor or blood. Specimen: PBMCs, collected before anti-PD-1 therapy. This clonotype was obtained from a human donor with advanced basal cell or squamous cell carcinoma (not recorded which).

As DNA, the CDR3 is TGTGCCAGCAGTGGTCCGGACAGGGGGTTCTTAAGCTCCTATAATTCACCCCTCCACTTT. Its protein is CASSGPDRGFLSSYNSPLHF. V usage is TRBV6-1 and J usage is TRBJ1-6, with TRBD1 matching over 10 bases. CDR1 is MNHNS, CDR2 SASEGT, per germline. This CDR3 region has 20 residues. Germline trimming cut 4 bases from V and 0 bases from J; bases unmatched to any gene: 12.